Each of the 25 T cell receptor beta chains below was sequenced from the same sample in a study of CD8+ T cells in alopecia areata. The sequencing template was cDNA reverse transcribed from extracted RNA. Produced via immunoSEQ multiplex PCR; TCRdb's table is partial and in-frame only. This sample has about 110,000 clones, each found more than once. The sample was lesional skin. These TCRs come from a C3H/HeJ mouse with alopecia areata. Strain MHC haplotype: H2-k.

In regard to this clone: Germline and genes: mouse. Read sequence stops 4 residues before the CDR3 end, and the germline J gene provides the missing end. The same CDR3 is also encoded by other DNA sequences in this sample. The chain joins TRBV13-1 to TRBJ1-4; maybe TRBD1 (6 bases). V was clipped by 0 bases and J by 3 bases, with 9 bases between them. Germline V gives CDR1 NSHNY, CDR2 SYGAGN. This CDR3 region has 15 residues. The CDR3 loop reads CASSDGGTPNERLFF. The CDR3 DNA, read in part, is TGTGCCAGCAGTGATGGCGGGACACCCAACGAA. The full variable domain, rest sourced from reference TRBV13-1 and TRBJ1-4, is EAAVTQSPRNKVTVTGGNVTLSCRQTNSHNYMYWYRQDTGHGLRLIHYSYGAGNLRIGDVPDGYKATRTTQEDFFLLLELASPSQTSLYFCASSDGGTPNERLFFGHGTKLSVL.

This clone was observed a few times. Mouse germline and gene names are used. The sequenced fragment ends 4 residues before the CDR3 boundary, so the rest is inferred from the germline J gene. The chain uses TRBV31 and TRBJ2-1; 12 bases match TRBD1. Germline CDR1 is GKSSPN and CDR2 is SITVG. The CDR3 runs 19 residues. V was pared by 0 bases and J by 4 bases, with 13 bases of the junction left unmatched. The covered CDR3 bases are TGTGCCTGGAGTCTAGAAGGGACAGGGGGCGCGGGGGTTTATGCT. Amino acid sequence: CAWSLEGTGGAGVYA. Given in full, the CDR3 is CAWSLEGTGGAGVYAEQFF.

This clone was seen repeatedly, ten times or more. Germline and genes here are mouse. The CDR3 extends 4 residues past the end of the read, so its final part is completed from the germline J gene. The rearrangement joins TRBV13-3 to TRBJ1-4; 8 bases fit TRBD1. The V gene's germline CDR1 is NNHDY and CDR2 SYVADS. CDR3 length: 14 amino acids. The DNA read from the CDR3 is TGTGCCAGCAGTTGGACAGGGTGGAGCGAA. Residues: CASSWTGWSE. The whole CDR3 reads CASSWTGWSERLFF.

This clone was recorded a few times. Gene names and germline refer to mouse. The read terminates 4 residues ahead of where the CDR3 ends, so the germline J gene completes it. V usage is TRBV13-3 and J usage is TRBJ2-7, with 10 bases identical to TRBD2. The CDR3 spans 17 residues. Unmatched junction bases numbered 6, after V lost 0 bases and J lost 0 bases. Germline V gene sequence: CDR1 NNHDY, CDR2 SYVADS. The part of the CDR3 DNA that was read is TGTGCCAGCAGTGATGGCCGGGACTGGGGAAGCTCCTAT. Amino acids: CASSDGRDWGSSY. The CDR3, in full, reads CASSDGRDWGSSYEQYF.

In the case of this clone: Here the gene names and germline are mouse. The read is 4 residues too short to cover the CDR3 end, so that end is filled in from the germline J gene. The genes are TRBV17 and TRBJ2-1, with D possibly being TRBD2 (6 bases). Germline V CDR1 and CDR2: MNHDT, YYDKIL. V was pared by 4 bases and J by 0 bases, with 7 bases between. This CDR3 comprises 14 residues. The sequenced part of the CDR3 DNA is TGTGCTAGCAGTAACTGGGATAACTATGCT. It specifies CASSNWDNYA. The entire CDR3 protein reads CASSNWDNYAEQFF.

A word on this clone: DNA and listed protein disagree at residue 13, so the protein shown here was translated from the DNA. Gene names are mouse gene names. The sequenced part of the CDR3 DNA is TGTGCCAGCAGTGATGAACAAACCAATTCTGGAAATACG. Residues: CASSDEQTNSGNT. The whole CDR3 protein reads CASSDEQTNSGNTLYF. The chain joins TRBV13-1 to TRBJ1-3; D uncertain. The read gets to within 3 residues of the CDR3 end, and the germline J gene fills in the rest. Germline V CDR1 and CDR2: NSHNY, SYGAGN. The CDR3 is 16 residues long. Trimming removed 0 bases from V and 0 bases from J, with 10 bases in between.

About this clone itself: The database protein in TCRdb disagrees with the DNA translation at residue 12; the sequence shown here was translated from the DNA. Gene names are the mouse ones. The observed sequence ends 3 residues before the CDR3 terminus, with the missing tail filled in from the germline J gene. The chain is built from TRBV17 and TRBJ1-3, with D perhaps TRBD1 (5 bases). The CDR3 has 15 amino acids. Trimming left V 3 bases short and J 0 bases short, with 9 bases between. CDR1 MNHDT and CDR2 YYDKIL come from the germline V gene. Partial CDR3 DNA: TGTGCTAGCAGTAGCCAGGGTTTTTCTGGAAATACG. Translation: CASSSQGFSGNT. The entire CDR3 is CASSSQGFSGNTLYF.

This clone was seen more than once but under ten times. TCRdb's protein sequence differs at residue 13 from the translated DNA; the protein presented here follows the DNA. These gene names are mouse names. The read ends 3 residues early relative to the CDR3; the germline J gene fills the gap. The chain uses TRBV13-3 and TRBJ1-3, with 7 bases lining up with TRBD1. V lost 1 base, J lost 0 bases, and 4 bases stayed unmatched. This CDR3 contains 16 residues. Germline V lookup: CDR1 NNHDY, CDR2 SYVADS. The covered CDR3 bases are TGTGCCAGCAGTGATCCTCGACAGGGTTCTGGAAATACG. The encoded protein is CASSDPRQGSGNT. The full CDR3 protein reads CASSDPRQGSGNTLYF.

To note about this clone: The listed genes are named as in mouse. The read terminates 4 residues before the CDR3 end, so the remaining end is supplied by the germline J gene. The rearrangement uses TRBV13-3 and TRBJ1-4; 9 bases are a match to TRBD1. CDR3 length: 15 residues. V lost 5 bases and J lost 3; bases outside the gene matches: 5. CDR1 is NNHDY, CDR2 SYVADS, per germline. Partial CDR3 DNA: TGTGCCAGCAGGGACAGGACAGGGGCCAACGAA. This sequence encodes CASRDRTGANE. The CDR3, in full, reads CASRDRTGANERLFF.

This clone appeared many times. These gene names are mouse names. The CDR3 sequence is CASSDGGQISNERLFF. Incomplete CDR3 DNA: TGTGCCAGCAGTGATGGGGGACAGATTTCCAACGAA. The chain uses TRBV13-3 and TRBJ1-4; 7 bases are a match to TRBD1. The DNA ends 4 residues before the CDR3 does, and the rest of the CDR3 is filled in from the germline J gene. Unmatched junction bases numbered 2, after V lost 0 bases and J lost 0 bases. CDR3 length: 16 amino acids. Germline CDR1 is NNHDY and CDR2 is SYVADS.

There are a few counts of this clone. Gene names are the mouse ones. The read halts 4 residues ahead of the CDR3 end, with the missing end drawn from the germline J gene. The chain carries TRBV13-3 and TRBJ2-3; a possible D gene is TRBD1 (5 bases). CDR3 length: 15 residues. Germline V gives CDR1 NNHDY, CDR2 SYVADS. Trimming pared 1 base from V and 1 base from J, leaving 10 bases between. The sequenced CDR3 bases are TGTGCCAGCAGTGATCAAGGGGATCGTGCAGAA. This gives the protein CASSDQGDRAE. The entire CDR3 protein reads CASSDQGDRAETLYF.

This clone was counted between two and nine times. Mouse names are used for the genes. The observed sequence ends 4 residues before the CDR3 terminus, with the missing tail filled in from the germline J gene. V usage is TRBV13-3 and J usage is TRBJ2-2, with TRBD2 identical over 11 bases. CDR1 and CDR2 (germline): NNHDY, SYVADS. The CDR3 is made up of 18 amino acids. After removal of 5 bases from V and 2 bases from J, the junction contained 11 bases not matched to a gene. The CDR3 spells CASSELGLGGKNTGQLYF. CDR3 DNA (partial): TGTGCCAGCAGCGAACTTGGACTGGGGGGAAAGAACACCGGG.

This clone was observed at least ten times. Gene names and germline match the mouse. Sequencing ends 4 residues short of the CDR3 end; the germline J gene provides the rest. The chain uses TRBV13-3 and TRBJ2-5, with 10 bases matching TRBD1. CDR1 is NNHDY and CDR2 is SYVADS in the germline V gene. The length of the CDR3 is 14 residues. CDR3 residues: CASTPGQGTDTQYF. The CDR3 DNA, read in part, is TGTGCCAGCACTCCGGGACAGGGGACAGAC.

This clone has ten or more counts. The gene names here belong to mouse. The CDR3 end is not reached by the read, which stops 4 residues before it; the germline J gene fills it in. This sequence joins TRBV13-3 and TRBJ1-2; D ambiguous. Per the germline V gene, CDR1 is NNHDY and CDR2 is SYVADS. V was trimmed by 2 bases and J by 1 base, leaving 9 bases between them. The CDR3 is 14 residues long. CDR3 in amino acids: CASSEQKKNSDYTF. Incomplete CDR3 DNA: TGTGCCAGCAGTGAGCAGAAAAAAAACTCC.

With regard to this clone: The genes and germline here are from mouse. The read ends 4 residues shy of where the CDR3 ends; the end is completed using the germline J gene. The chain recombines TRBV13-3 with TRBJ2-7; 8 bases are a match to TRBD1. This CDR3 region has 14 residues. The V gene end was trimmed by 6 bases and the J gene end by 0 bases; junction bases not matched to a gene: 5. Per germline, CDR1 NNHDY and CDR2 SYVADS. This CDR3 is CASTNRGSSYEQYF. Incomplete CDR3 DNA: TGTGCCAGCACCAACAGGGGGAGCTCCTAT.

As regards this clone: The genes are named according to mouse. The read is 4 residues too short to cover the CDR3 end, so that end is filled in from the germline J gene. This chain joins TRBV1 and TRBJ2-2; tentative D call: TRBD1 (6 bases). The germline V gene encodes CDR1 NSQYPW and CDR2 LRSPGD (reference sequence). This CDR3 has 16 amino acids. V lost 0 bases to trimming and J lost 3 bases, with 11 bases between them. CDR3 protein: CTCSADQGRDTGQLYF. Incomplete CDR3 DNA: TGCACCTGCAGTGCAGATCAGGGGAGGGACACCGGG.

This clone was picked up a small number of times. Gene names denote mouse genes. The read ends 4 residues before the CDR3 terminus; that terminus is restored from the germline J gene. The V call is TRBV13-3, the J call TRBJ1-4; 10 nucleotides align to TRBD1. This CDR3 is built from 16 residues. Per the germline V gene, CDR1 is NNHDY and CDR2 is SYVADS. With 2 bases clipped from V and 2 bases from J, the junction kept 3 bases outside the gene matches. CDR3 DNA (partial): TGTGCCAGCAGTGAGACAGGGGGCGCCTCCAACGAA. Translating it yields CASSETGGASNE. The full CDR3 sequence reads CASSETGGASNERLFF.

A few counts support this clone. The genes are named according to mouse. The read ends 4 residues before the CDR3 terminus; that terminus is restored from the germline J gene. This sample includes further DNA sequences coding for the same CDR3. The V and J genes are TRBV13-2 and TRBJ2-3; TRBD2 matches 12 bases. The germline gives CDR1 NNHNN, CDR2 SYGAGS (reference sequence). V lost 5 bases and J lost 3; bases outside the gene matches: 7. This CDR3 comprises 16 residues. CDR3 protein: CASGGGLGGGAETLYF. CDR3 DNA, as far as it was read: TGTGCCAGCGGGGGGGGACTGGGGGGAGGCGCAGAA.

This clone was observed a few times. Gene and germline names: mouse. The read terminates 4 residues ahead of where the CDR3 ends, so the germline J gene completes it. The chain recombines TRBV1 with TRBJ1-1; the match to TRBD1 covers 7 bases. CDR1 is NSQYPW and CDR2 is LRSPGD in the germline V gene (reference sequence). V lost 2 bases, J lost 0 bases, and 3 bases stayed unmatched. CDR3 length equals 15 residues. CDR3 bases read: TGCACCTGCAGTGCAAAGGGGGCTGAGAACACA. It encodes CTCSAKGAENT. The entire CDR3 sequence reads CTCSAKGAENTEVFF.

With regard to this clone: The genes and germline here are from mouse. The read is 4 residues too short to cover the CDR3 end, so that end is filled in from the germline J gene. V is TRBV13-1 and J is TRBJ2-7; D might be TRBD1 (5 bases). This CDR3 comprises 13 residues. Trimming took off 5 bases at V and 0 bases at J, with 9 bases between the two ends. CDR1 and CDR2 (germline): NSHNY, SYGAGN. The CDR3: CASRTDISYEQYF. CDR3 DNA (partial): TGTGCCAGCAGAACGGACATCTCCTAT.

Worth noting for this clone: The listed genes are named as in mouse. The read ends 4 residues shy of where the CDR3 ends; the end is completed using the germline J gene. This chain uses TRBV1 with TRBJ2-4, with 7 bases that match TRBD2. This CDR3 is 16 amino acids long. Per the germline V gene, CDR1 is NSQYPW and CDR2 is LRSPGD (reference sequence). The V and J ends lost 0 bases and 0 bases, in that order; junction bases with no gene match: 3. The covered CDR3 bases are TGCACCTGCAGTGCAGAAAACTGGGGAAGTCAAAAC. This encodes CTCSAENWGSQN. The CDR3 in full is CTCSAENWGSQNTLYF.

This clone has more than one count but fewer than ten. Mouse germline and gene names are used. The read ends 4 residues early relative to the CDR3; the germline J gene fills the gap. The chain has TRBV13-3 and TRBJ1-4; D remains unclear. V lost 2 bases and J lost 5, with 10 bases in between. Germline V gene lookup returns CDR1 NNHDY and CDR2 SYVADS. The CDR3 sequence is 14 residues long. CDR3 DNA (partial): TGTGCCAGCAGTGACAGGACTCAAAACGAA. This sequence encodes CASSDRTQNE. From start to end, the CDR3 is CASSDRTQNERLFF. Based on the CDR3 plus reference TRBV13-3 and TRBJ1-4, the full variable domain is EAAVTQSPRSKVAVTGGKVTLSCHQTNNHDYMYWYRQDTGHGLRLIHYSYVADSTEKGDIPDGYKASRPSQENFSLILELASLSQTAVYFCASSDRTQNERLFFGHGTKLSVL.

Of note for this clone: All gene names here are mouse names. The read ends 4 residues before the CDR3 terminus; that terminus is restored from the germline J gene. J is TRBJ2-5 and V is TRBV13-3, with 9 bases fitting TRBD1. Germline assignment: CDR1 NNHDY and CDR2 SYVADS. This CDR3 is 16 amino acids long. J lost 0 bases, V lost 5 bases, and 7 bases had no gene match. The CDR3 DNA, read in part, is TGTGCCAGCAGACCGGGACAGGGACTTAACCAAGAC. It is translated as CASRPGQGLNQD. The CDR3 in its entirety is CASRPGQGLNQDTQYF.

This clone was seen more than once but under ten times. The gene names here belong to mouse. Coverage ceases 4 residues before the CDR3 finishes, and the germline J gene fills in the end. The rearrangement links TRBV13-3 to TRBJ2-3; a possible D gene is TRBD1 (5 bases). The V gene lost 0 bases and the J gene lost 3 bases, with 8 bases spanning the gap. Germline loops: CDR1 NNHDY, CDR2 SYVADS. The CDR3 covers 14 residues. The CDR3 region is CASSDANRAETLYF. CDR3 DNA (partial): TGTGCCAGCAGTGATGCTAACAGGGCAGAA.

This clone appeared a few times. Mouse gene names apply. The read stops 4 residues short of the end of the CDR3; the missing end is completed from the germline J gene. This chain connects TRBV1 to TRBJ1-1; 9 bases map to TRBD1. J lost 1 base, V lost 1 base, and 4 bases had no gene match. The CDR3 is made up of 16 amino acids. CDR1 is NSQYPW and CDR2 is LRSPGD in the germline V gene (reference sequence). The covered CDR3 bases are TGCACCTGCAGTGCAGCGGACAGGGGACGGAACACA. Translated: CTCSAADRGRNT. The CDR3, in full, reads CTCSAADRGRNTEVFF. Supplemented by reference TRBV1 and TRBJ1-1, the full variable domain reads VTLLEQNPRWRLVPRGQAVNLRCILKNSQYPWMSWYQQDLQKQLQWLFTLRSPGDKEVKSLPGADYLATRVTDTELRLQVANMSQGRTLYCTCSAADRGRNTEVFFGKGTRLTVV.